The T cell receptor beta chain described here comes from a study of CD8+CD57+ T cells in acquired aplastic anemia. About the study: Mean DNA quantity obtained from sorted CD4+ and CD8+ cells was about 3.2 ug.

It was patients with CD8+CD57+ cell expansion by flow cytometry who were chosen for sequencing. Each patient had severe acquired aplastic anemia. Patients had received no therapy at the time of blood sampling. Study conclusions and caveats: Patients and controls had CD8+ Simpson's diversity values that were not significantly distinct.

In regard to this clonotype: What it binds is unknown.

TCR beta VDJ combinations and CDR3 sequences were profiled from genomic DNA. TCRdb reanalysed the reads using MiXCR and keeps one entry per CDR3 protein. Of around 130,000 distinct CDR3 sequences in the sample, over 55% were seen once. Material for sequencing was sorted CD4+, CD8+, or CD8+CD57+ T cells (not recorded which) from PBMCs. The clonotype was recovered from a human donor with aplastic anemia.

CDR3 nucleotides: TGTGCCATCACAGGGGACAGCTATGGCTACACCTTC. Translated, it gives CAITGDSYGYTF. The rearrangement joins TRBV7-9 to TRBJ1-2, with TRBD1 matching 7 bases. This CDR3 region has 12 residues. CDR1 is SEHNR and CDR2 is FQNEAQ in the germline V gene (reference sequence). V lost 10 bases to trimming and J lost 4 bases; unmatched junction nucleotides: 6.